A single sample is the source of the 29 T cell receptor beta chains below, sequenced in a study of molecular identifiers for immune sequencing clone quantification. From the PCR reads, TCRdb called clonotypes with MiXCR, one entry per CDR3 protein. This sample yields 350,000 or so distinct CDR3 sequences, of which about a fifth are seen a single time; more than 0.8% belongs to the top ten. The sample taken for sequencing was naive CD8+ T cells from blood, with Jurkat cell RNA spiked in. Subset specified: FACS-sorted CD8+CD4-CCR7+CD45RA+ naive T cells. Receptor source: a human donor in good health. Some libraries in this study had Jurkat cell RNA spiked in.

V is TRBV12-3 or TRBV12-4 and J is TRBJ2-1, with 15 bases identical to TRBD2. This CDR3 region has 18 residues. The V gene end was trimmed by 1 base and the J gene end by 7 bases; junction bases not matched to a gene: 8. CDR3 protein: CASSLGGLAGGAGNEQFF. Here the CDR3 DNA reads TGTGCCAGCAGTTTAGGGGGACTAGCGGGGGGTGCGGGGAATGAGCAGTTCTTC.

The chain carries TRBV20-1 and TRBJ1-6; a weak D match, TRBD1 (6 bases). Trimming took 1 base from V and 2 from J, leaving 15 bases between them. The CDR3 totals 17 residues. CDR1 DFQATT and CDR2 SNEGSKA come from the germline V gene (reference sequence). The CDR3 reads CSARGGRGRPYNSPLHF. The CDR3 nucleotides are TGCAGTGCTAGAGGAGGCAGGGGACGGCCCTATAATTCACCCCTCCACTTT.

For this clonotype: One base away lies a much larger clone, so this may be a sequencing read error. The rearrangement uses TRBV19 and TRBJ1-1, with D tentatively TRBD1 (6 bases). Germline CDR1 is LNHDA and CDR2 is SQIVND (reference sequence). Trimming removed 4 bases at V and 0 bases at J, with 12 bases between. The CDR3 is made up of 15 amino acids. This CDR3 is CASSREGEMNTEAFF. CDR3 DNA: TGTGCCAGTAGTAGGGAGGGGGAGATGAACACTGAAGCTTTCTTT.

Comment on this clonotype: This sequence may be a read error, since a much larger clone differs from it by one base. For the CDR3, the DNA is TGTGCCAGCACCCCCATTTTCGGCAATGAAGAACTGTTTTTT. Amino acid sequence: CASTPIFGNEELFF. The rearrangement joins TRBV7-8 to TRBJ1-4; D uncertain. The CDR3 sequence is 14 residues long. In germline, CDR1 is SGHVS, CDR2 FQNEAQ.

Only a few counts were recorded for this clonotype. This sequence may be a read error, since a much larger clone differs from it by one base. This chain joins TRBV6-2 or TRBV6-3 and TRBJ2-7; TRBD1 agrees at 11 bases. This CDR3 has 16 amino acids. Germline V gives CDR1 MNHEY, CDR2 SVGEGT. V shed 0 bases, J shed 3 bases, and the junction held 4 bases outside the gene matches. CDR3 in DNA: TGTGCCAGCAGTTACTCGAGGGACAGGGGGGACTACGAGCAGTACTTC. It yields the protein CASSYSRDRGDYEQYF.

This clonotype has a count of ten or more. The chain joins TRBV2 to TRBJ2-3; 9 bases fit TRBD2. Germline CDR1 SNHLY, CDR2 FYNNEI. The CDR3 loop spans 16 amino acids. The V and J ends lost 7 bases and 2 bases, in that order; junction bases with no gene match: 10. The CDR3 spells CASTWLAGEATDTQYF. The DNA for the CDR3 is TGTGCCAGCACCTGGTTAGCGGGGGAGGCCACAGATACGCAGTATTTT.

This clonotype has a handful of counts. CDR3 in amino acids: CASSAVVRSGTDTQYF. The DNA of the CDR3 is TGTGCCAGCAGCGCAGTGGTACGGTCGGGCACAGATACGCAGTATTTT. The chain is built from TRBV7-9 and TRBJ2-3; D unresolved. Germline V gives CDR1 SEHNR, CDR2 FQNEAQ (reference sequence). V was pared by 5 bases and J by 1 base, with 16 bases between. This CDR3 is 16 amino acids long.

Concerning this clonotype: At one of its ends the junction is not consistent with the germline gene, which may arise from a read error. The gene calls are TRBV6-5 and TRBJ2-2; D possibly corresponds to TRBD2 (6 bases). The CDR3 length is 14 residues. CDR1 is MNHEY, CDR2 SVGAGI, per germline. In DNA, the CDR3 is TGTGCCAGCAGACCAAGGACTAACACCGGGGGGCTGTTTTTT. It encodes CASRPRTNTGGLFF.

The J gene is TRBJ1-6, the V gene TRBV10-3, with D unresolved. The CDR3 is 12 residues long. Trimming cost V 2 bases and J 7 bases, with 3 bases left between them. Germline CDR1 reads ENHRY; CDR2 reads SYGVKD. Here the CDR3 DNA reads TGTGCCATCAGTGAGATAAATTCACCCCTCCACTTT. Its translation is CAISEINSPLHF.

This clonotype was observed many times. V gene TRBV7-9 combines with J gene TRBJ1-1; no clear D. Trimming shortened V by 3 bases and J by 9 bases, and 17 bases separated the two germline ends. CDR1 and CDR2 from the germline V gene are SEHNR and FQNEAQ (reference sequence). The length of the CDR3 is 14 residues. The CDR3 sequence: CASSFDAALVQAFF. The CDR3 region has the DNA TGTGCCAGCAGCTTTGACGCGGCGCTGGTTCAAGCTTTCTTT.

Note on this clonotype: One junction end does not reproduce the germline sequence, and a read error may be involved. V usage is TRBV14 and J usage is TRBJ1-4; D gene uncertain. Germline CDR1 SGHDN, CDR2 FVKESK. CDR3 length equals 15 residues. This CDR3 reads CACSRIATAGEKLFF. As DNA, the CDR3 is TGTGCCTGCAGCCGAATTGCCACGGCGGGTGAAAAACTGTTTTTT.

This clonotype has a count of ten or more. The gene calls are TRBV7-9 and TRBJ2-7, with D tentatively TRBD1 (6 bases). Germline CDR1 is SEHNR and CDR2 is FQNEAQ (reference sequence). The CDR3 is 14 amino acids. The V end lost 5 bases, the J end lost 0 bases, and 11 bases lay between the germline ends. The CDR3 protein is CASSQRDISYEQYF. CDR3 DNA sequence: TGTGCCAGCAGCCAGAGGGACATCTCCTACGAGCAGTACTTC.

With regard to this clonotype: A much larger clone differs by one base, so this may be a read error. This chain's CDR3 is CASSVTGNTDTQYF. CDR3 nucleotide sequence: TGCGCCAGCAGCGTGACAGGGAACACAGATACGCAGTATTTT. V and J are TRBV5-1 and TRBJ2-3, with TRBD1 matching 7 bases. This CDR3 comprises 14 residues. V was pared by 4 bases and J by 2 bases, with 4 bases of the junction left unmatched. The germline V gene has CDR1 SGHRS and CDR2 YFSETQ.

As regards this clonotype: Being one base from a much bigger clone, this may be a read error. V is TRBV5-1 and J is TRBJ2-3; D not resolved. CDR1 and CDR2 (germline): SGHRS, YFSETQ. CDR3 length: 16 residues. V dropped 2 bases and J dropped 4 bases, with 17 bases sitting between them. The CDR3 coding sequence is TGCGCCAGCAGCTTAAGAGGCAGAGGAAGCGCAGATACGCAGTATTTT. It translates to CASSLRGRGSADTQYF.

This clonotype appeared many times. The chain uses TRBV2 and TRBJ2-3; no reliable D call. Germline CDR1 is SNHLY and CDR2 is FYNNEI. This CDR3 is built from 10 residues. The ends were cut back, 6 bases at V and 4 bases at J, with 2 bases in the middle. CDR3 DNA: TGTGCCAGCAGCCCAGATACGCAGTATTTT. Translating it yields CASSPDTQYF. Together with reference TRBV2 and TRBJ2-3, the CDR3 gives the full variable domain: EPEVTQTPSHQVTQMGQEVILRCVPISNHLYFYWYRQILGQKVEFLVSFYNNEISEKSEIFDDQFSVERPDGSNFTLKIRSTKLEDSAMYFCASSPDTQYFGPGTRLTVL.

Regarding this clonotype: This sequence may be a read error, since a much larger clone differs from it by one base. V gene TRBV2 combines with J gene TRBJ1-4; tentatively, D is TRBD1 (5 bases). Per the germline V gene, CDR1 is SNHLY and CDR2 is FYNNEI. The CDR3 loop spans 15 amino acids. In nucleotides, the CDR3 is TGTACCAGCAGTGACAATGACAGAATGGGTGAAAAACTGTTTTTT. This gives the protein CTSSDNDRMGEKLFF.

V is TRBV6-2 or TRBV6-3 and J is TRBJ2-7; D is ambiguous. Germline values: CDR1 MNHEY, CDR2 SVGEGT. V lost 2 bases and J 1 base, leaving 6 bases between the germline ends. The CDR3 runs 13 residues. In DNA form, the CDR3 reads TGTGCCAGCAGTTACCACAGATCCTACGAGCAGTACTTC. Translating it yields CASSYHRSYEQYF.

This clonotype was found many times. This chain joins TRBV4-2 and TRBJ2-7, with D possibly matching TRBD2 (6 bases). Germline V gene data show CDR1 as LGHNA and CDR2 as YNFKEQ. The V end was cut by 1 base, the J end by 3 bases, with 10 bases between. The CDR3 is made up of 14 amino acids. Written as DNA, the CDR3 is TGTGCCAGCAGCCAAGCACCCGGGAGCTACGAGCAGTACTTC. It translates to CASSQAPGSYEQYF.

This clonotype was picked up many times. The DNA of the CDR3 is TGTGCCAGCAGCTTGGCCGCAGGCAGAGGGGGCCGGAACATTCAGTACTTC. Amino acids: CASSLAAGRGGRNIQYF. The J gene is TRBJ2-4, the V gene TRBV5-4; 7 positions agree with TRBD1. This CDR3 contains 17 residues. V shed 0 bases and J 7 bases; nucleotides not matched to a gene: 13. Looked up from germline, CDR1 is SGHNT and CDR2 is YYREEE (reference sequence).

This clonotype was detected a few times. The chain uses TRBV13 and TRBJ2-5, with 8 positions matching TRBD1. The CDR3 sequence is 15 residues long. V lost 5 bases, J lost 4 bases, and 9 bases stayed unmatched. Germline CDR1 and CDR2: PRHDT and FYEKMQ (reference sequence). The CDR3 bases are TGTGCCAGCAGCGGGACAGGCGACCTCCGAGAGACCCAGTACTTC. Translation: CASSGTGDLRETQYF.

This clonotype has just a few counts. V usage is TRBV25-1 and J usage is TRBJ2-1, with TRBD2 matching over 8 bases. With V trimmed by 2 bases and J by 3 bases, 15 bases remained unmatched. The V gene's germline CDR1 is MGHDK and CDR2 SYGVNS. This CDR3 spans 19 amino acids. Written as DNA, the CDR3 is TGTGCCAGCAGTGAAAGATTCCCCCATAGCGGGGACCTCTACAATGAGCAGTTCTTC. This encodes CASSERFPHSGDLYNEQFF.

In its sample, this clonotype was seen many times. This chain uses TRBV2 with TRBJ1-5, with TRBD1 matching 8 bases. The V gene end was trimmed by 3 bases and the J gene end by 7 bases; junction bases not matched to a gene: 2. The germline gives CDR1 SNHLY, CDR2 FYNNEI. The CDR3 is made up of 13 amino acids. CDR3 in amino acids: CASSEGTGQPQHF. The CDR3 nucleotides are TGTGCCAGCAGTGAGGGGACAGGCCAGCCCCAGCATTTT.

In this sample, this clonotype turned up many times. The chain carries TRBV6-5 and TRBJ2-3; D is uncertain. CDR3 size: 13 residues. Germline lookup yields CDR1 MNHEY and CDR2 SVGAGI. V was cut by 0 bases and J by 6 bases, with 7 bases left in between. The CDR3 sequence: CASSYSFDDTQYF. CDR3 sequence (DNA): TGTGCCAGCAGTTACTCATTTGACGATACGCAGTATTTT.

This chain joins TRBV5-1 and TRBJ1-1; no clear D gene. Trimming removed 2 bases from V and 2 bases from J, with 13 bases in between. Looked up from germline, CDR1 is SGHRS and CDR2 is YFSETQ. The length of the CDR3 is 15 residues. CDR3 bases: TGCGCCAGCAGCTTAAGTCGGGCTTTAAACACTGAAGCTTTCTTT. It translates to CASSLSRALNTEAFF. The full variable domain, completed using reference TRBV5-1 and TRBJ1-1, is KAGVTQTPRYLIKTRGQQVTLSCSPISGHRSVSWYQQTPGQGLQFLFEYFSETQRNKGNFPGRFSGRQFSNSRSEMNVSTLELGDSALYLCASSLSRALNTEAFFGQGTRLTVV.

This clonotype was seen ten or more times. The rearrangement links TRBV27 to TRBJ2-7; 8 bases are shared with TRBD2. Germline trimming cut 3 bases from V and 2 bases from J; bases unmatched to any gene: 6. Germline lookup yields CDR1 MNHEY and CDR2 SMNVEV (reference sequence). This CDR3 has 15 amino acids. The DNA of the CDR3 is TGTGCCAGCAGTTTCGGGGGGGGGATCGCCTACGAGCAGTACTTC. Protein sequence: CASSFGGGIAYEQYF.

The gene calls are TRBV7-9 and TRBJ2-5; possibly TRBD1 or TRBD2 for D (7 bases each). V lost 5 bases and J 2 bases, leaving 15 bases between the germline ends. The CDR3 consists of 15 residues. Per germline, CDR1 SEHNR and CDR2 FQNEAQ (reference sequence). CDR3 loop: CASSTPGGGQETQYF. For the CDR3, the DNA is TGTGCCAGCAGCACCCCAGGGGGAGGGCAAGAGACCCAGTACTTC.

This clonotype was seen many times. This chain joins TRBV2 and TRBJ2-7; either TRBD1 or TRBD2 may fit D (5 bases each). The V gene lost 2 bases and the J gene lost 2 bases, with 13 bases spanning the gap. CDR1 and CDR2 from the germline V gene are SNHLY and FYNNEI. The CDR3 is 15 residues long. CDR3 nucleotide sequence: TGTGCCAGCAGTGAACTGGGACCCGAAACCTACGAGCAGTACTTC. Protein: CASSELGPETYEQYF. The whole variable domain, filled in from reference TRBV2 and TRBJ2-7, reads EPEVTQTPSHQVTQMGQEVILRCVPISNHLYFYWYRQILGQKVEFLVSFYNNEISEKSEIFDDQFSVERPDGSNFTLKIRSTKLEDSAMYFCASSELGPETYEQYFGPGTRLTVT.

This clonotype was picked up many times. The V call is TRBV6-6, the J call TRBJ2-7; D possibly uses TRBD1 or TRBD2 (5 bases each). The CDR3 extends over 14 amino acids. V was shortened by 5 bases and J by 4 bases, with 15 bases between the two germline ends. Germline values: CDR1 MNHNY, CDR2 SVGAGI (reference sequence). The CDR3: CASSEGYGLYEQYF. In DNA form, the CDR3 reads TGTGCCAGCAGTGAGGGGTACGGCCTATACGAGCAGTACTTC.

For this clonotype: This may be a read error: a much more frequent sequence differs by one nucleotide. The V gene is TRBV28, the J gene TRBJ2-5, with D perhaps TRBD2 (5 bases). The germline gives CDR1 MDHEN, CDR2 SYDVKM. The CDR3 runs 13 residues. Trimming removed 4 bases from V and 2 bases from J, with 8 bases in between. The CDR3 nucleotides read TGTGCCAGCAGTTATGGACTTCAAGAGACCCAGTACTTC. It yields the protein CASSYGLQETQYF. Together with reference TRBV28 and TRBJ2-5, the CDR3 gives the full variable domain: DVKVTQSSRYLVKRTGEKVFLECVQDMDHENMFWYRQDPGLGLRLIYFSYDVKMKEKGDIPEGYSVSREKKERFSLILESASTNQTSMYLCASSYGLQETQYFGPGTRLLVL.